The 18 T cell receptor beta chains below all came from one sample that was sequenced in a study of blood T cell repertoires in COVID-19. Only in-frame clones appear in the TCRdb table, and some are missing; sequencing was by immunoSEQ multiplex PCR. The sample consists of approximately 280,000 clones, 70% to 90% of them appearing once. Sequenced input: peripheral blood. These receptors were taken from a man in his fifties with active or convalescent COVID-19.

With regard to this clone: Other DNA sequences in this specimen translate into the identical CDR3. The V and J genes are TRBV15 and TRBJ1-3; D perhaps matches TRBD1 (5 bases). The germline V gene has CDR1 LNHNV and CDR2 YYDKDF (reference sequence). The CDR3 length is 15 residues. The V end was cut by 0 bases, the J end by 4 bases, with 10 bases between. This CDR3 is CATSRDRGSGNTIYF. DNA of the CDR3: TGTGCCACCAGCAGAGACCGGGGGTCCGGAAACACCATATATTTT. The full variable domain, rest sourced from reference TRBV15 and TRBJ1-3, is DAMVIQNPRYQVTQFGKPVTLSCSQTLNHNVMYWYQQKSSQAPKLLFHYYDKDFNNEADTPDNFQSRRPNTSFCFLDIRSPGLGDTAMYLCATSRDRGSGNTIYFGEGSWLTVV.

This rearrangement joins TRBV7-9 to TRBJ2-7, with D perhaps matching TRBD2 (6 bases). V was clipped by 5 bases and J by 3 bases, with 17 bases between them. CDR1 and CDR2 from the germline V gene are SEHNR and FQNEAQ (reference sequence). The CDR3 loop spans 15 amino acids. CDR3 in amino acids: CASSPQGGGNYEQYF. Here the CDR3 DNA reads TGTGCCAGCAGCCCCCAGGGTGGGGGGAACTACGAGCAGTACTTC.

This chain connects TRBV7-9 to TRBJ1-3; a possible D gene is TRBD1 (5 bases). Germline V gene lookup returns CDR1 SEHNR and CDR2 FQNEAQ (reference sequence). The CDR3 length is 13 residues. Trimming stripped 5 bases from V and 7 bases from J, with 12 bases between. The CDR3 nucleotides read TGTGCCAGCAGCCGCGGCAGGGCGAACACCATATATTTT. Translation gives CASSRGRANTIYF.

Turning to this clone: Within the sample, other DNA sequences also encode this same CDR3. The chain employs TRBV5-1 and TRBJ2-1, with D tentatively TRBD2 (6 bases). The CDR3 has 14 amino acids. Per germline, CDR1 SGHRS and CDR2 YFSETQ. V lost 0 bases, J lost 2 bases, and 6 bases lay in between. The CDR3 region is CASSLAGAYNEQFF. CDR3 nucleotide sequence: TGCGCCAGCAGCTTGGCGGGAGCCTACAATGAGCAGTTCTTC.

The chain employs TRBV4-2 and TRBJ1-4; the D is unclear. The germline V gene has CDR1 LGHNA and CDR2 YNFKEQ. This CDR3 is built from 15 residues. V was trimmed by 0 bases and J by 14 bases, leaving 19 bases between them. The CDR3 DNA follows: TGTGCCAGCAGCCAAGATATCGGCAGCCTAGAACCCCTGTTTTTT. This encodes CASSQDIGSLEPLFF.

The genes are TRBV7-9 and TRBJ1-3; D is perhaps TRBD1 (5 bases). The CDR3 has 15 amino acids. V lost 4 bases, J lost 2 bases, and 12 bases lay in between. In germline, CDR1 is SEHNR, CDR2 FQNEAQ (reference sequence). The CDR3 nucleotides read TGTGCCAGCAGCTCGCAGCAGGGCCCTGGAAACACCATATATTTT. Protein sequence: CASSSQQGPGNTIYF.

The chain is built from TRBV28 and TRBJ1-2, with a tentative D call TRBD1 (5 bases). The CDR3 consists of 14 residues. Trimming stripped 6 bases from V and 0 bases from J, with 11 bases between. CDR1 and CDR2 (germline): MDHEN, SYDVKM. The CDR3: CASSPTGANYGYTF. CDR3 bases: TGTGCCAGCAGCCCCACAGGTGCTAACTATGGCTACACCTTC.

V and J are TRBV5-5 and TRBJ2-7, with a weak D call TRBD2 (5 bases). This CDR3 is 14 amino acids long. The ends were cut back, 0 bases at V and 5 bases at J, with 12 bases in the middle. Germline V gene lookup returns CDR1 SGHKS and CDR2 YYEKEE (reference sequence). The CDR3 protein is CASSLAGSPHEQYF. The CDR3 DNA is TGTGCCAGCAGCTTGGCGGGGTCCCCCCACGAGCAGTACTTC. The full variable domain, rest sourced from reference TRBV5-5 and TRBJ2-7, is DAGVTQSPTHLIKTRGQQVTLRCSPISGHKSVSWYQQVLGQGPQFIFQYYEKEERGRGNFPDRFSARQFPNYSSELNVNALLLGDSALYLCASSLAGSPHEQYFGPGTRLTVT.

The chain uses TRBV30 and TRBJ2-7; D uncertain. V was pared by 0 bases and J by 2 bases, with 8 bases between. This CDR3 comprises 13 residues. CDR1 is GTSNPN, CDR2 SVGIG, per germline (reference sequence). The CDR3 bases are TGTGCCTGGAGTGTACGGTCCCCCTACGAGCAGTACTTC. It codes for CAWSVRSPYEQYF.

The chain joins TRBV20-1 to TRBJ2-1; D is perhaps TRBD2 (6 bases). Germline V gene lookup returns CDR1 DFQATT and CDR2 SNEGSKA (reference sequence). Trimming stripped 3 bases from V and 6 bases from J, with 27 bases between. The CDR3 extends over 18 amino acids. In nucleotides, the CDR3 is TGCAGTGCTAGTCTGCTTGCTTCCGGGACTCATGTCTCCAATGAGCAGTTCTTC. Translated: CSASLLASGTHVSNEQFF.

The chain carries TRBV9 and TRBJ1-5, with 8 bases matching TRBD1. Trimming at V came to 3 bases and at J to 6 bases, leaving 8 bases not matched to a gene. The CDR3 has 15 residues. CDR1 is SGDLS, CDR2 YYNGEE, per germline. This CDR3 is CASSGGTGLSQPQHF. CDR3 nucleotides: TGTGCCAGCAGCGGGGGGACAGGTCTTTCTCAGCCCCAGCATTTT.

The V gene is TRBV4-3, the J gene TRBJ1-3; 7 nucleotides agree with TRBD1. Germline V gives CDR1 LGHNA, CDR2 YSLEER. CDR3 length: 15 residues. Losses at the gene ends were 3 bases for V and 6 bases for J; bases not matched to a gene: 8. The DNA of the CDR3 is TGCGCCAGCAGCCATTACAGGGGACCAGAAAACACCATATATTTT. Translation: CASSHYRGPENTIYF.

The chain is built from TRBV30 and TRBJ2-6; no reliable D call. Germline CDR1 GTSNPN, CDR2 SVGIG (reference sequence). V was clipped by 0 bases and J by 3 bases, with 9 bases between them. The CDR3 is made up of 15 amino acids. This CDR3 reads CAWSVRFGGANVLTF. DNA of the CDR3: TGTGCCTGGAGTGTACGTTTCGGTGGGGCCAACGTCCTGACTTTC.

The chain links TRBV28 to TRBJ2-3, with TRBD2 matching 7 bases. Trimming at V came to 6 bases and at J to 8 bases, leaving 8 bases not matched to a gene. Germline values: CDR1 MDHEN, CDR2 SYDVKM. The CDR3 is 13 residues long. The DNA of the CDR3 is TGTGCCAGCAGGGAAGACTGGGAGGGTACGCAGTATTTT. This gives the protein CASREDWEGTQYF.

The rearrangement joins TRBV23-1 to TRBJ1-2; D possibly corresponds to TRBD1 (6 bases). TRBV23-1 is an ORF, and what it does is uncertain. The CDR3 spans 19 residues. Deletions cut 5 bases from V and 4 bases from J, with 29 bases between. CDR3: CASSSFECRAGALLYGYTF. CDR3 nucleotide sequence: TGCGCCAGCAGTTCCTTCGAGTGCCGCGCGGGGGCACTTCTCTATGGCTACACCTTC.

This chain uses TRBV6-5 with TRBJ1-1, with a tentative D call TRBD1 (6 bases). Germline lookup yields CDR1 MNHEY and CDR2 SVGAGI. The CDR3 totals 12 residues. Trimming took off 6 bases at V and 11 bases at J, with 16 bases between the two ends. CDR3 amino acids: CASSAQQGTAFF. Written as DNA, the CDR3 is TGTGCCAGCAGCGCCCAACAGGGTACGGCTTTCTTT.

CDR3 DNA sequence: TGTGCCTCCCTAGACGGCCGCAGGGGCTCTGGAAACACCATATATTTT. It specifies CASLDGRRGSGNTIYF. This rearrangement joins TRBV19 to TRBJ1-3; perhaps TRBD1 as D (6 bases). V was trimmed by 11 bases and J by 0 bases, leaving 20 bases between them. The CDR3 runs to 16 residues. The germline CDR1 and CDR2 sequences are LNHDA and SQIVND (reference sequence).

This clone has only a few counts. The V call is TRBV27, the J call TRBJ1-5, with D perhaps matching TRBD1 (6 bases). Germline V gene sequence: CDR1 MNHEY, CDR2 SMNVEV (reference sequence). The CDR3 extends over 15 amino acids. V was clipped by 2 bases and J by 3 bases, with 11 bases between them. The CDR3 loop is CASSLTGNLNQPQHF. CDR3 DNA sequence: TGTGCCAGCAGTTTAACAGGGAACCTCAATCAGCCCCAGCATTTT.